These T cell receptor beta chains were read from a single sample in a study of blood T cell repertoires in COVID-19. Using immunoSEQ multiplex PCR, the repertoire was profiled, and TCRdb retains in-frame clones only, with some absent. The sample lists approximately 200,000 clones; 88% were seen once. Material: peripheral blood. Every receptor here comes from a woman in her fifties or sixties with acute or convalescent COVID-19. Both conserved end residues are part of each CDR3. Fields, in order: J gene, clone size, CDR3 length, D gene, V gene, CDR3 DNA, CDR3 protein. D genes are given only for firm matches. Clone size is not always given. Where it is, it says once, few, many or a class for expanded clones.

j_gene: TRBJ1-6
abundance: NA
len: 13
d_gene: TRBD1
v_gene: TRBV30
CDR3nt: TGTGCCTGGAAGCAGGACAGGGCTTCACCCCTCCACTTT
CDR3aa: CAWKQDRASPLHF

j_gene: TRBJ1-1
abundance: NA
len: 16
d_gene: TRBD1
v_gene: TRBV4-1
CDR3nt: TGCGCCAGCAGCCTCCGGGACAGGGGGCGTGGAACTGAAGCTTTCTTT
CDR3aa: CASSLRDRGRGTEAFF

j_gene: TRBJ1-1
abundance: NA
len: 12
d_gene: NA
v_gene: TRBV10-3
CDR3nt: TGTGCCATCAGTGATAAGGGGATTGAAGCTTTCTTT
CDR3aa: CAISDKGIEAFF

j_gene: TRBJ1-3
abundance: few
len: 13
d_gene: NA
v_gene: TRBV19
CDR3nt: TGTGCCAGTTCCCGGGATAATGGAAACACCATATATTTT
CDR3aa: CASSRDNGNTIYF

j_gene: TRBJ2-2
abundance: once
len: 13
d_gene: NA
v_gene: TRBV19
CDR3nt: TGTGCCAGTAGTCCAGCGGATACCGGGGAGCTGTTTTTT
CDR3aa: CASSPADTGELFF

j_gene: TRBJ1-2
abundance: NA
len: 12
d_gene: NA
v_gene: TRBV24-1
CDR3nt: TGTGCCACCAGTGATTCGAGCACCAGGCCCTTCTTC
CDR3aa: CATSDSSTRPFF

j_gene: TRBJ2-3
abundance: NA
len: 15
d_gene: NA
v_gene: TRBV11-3
CDR3nt: TGTGCCAGCAGCTCCCGACAGACTAGCACAGATACGCAGTATTTT
CDR3aa: CASSSRQTSTDTQYF

j_gene: TRBJ1-2
abundance: NA
len: 13
d_gene: NA
v_gene: TRBV18
CDR3nt: TGTGCCAGCTCACCCCCCAGTCTGGATGGCTACACCTTC
CDR3aa: CASSPPSLDGYTF

j_gene: TRBJ2-2
abundance: NA
len: 17
d_gene: TRBD2
v_gene: TRBV11-3
CDR3nt: TGTGCCAGCAGCCAAATGCTAGCGGAGAGATCACCTGGGGAGCTGTTTTTT
CDR3aa: CASSQMLAERSPGELFF

j_gene: TRBJ1-1
abundance: NA
len: 19
d_gene: NA
v_gene: TRBV19
CDR3nt: TGTGCCAGTAGTATAACCCCTTTCCTGGAGGCACTTAGGAGCACTGAAGCTTTCTTT
CDR3aa: CASSITPFLEALRSTEAFF

j_gene: TRBJ1-5
abundance: NA
len: 13
d_gene: NA
v_gene: TRBV4-1
CDR3nt: TGCGCCAGCTCCAGGGTAATTGGTCAGCCCCAGCATTTT
CDR3aa: CASSRVIGQPQHF

j_gene: TRBJ2-3
abundance: NA
len: 19
d_gene: TRBD1
v_gene: TRBV18
CDR3nt: TGTGCCAGCTCACCGAGACAGGGCGGAGTAAGCTCACAGGCAGATACGCAGTATTTT
CDR3aa: CASSPRQGGVSSQADTQYF

j_gene: TRBJ2-2
abundance: NA
len: 15
d_gene: NA
v_gene: TRBV7-3
CDR3nt: TGTGCCAGCAGCCGCGGGGGCCTGAACACCGGGGAGCTGTTTTTT
CDR3aa: CASSRGGLNTGELFF

j_gene: TRBJ2-1
abundance: NA
len: 13
d_gene: TRBD1
v_gene: TRBV11-2
CDR3nt: TGTGCCAGCAGCCCAGGGACAGGGCGCGTAGAGTTCTTC
CDR3aa: CASSPGTGRVEFF

j_gene: TRBJ1-1
abundance: once
len: 13
d_gene: NA
v_gene: TRBV19
CDR3nt: TGTGCCAGTAGTTCTGATAGGGGCACTGAAGCTTTCTTT
CDR3aa: CASSSDRGTEAFF

j_gene: TRBJ1-2
abundance: NA
len: 13
d_gene: NA
v_gene: TRBV27
CDR3nt: TGTGCCAGCAGTCCAACGGACCAGGGAGGCTACACCTTC
CDR3aa: CASSPTDQGGYTF